This T cell receptor (beta chain) was profiled in a study of T-cell memory formation after mild COVID-19. V shed 4 bases and J shed 2 bases, with 11 bases lying between them. Germline V gene data show CDR1 as MNHEY and CDR2 as SVGEGT. CDR3 size: 15 residues. TCR alpha and TCR beta cDNA libraries with sample barcodes and UMIs came from 5'RACE using constant-segment primers. TCRdb itself ran the 5' RACE reads through MiXCR, one entry per CDR3 protein. This table has around 200,000 distinct CDR3 sequences, about 22% appearing once. What was sequenced was PBMCs or a T cell subset sorted from them (not recorded which). The chain couples TRBV6-2 or TRBV6-3 to TRBJ2-2; a weak D match, TRBD2 (6 bases). This clonotype was sampled from an adult woman who had mild COVID-19 (a few samples of this study predate the infection). Cell type and time point are not known. Here the CDR3 DNA reads TGTGCCAGCAGTTTACGGGACTTTAACACCGGGGAGCTGTTTTTT. This encodes CASSLRDFNTGELFF.